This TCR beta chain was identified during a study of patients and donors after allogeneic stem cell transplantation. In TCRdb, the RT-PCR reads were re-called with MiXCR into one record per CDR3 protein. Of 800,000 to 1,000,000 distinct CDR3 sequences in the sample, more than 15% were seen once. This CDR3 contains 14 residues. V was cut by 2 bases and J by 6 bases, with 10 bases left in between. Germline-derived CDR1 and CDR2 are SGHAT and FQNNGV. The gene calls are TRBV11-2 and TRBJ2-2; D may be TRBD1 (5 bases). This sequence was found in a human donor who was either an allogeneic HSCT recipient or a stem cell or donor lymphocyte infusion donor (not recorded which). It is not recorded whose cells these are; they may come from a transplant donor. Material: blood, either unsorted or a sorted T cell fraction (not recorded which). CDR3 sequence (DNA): TGTGCCAGCAGCTTAATGGGGCAGGCCGGGGAGCTGTTTTTT. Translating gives CASSLMGQAGELFF.